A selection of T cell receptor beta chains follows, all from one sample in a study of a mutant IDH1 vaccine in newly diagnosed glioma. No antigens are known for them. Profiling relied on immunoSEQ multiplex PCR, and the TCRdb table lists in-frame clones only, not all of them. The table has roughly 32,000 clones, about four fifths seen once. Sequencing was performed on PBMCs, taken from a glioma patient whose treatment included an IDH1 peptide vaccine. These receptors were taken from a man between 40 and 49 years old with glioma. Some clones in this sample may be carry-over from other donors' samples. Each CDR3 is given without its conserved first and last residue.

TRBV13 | ASNRRGKMNTGELF
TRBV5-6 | ASSDTEAIYEQY
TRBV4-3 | ASSQDLRSRTYGYT
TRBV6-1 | ASSPWGLDDEQY
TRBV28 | ASIPENSGANVLT
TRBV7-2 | ASTLPGGRSSYEQY
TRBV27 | ASSLPRRLAGGRLTYEQY
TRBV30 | AWSGANNQPQH
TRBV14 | ASSRMGEQY
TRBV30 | AWTRLFSYT